This T cell receptor beta chain was identified during a study of T cell changes during pregnancy in multiple sclerosis. V lost 3 bases, J lost 4 bases, and 1 base stayed unmatched. The CDR3 is made up of 13 amino acids. CDR1 SGHTA and CDR2 FQGNSA come from the germline V gene. Profiling relied on immunoSEQ multiplex PCR, and the TCRdb table lists in-frame clones only, not all of them. Here the sample spans roughly 48,000 clones, roughly 88% being singletons. This material consisted of CD4+ T cells from peripheral blood mononuclear cells, taken in the second trimester of pregnancy. The clonotype was recovered from a female donor with multiple sclerosis, enrolled in a pregnancy study. The V gene is TRBV7-2, the J gene TRBJ1-1, with 8 bases that match TRBD1. CDR3 loop: CASSLTGATEAFF. The CDR3 coding sequence is TGTGCCAGCAGCTTGACAGGGGCCACTGAAGCTTTCTTT.